The rows below give T cell receptor beta chains drawn from one sample of a study of T-cell memory formation after mild COVID-19. TCRdb reanalysed the 5' RACE reads using MiXCR and keeps one entry per CDR3 protein. The repertoire has hundreds of thousands of distinct CDR3 sequences, 20% of them found once; the top ten carry approximately 12%. Sequencing input: PBMCs or a T cell subset sorted from them (not recorded which). These receptors were obtained from an adult woman who had mild COVID-19 (a few samples of this study predate the infection). Cell type and time point are not known. Both conserved end residues are part of each CDR3. D genes are given only for firm matches. Clone size is shown for a subset of rows, as once, few, many or a class of expanded clone.

V gene	J gene	clone size	D gene	CDR3 protein	CDR3 DNA
TRBV5-1	TRBJ2-3	many	.	CASSLVTGNTDTQYF	TGCGCCAGCAGCTTGGTGACGGGGAACACAGATACGCAGTATTTT
TRBV7-2	TRBJ2-1	.	.	CASSPHQGGEQFF	TGTGCCAGCAGCCCCCACCAGGGAGGTGAGCAGTTCTTC
TRBV2	TRBJ2-2	.	.	CASRAPRDTGELFF	TGTGCCAGCAGGGCCCCGAGGGACACCGGGGAGCTGTTTTTT
TRBV4-1	TRBJ2-7	.	.	CASSQDGTRYEQYF	TGCGCCAGCAGCCAAGACGGTACTCGTTACGAGCAGTACTTC
TRBV7-9	TRBJ1-1	few	TRBD1	CASSGTGGADTEAFF	TGTGCCAGCAGCGGGACAGGGGGCGCGGACACTGAAGCTTTCTTT
TRBV24-1	TRBJ2-2	.	.	CATSAPSVSGELFF	TGTGCCACCAGTGCCCCCTCCGTGTCCGGGGAGCTGTTTTTT
TRBV6-6	TRBJ1-1	.	.	CASSQLVDTEAFF	TGTGCCAGCAGTCAACTAGTGGACACTGAAGCTTTCTTT
TRBV4-2	TRBJ1-5	.	.	CASSRPEEPHQPQHF	TGTGCCAGCAGCCGACCCGAGGAGCCCCATCAGCCCCAGCATTTT
TRBV10-3	TRBJ2-3	few	TRBD2	CAISEPGLAGADTQYF	TGTGCCATCAGTGAACCGGGACTAGCGGGAGCTGATACGCAGTATTTT
TRBV12-3/TRBV12-4	TRBJ1-2	.	TRBD1	CASSPRQGARSYGYTF	TGTGCCAGCAGTCCTCGACAGGGGGCAAGGTCCTATGGCTACACCTTC
TRBV10-3	TRBJ2-5	few	TRBD1	CAIRTGVEETQYF	TGTGCCATCAGAACAGGGGTGGAAGAGACCCAGTACTTC
TRBV2	TRBJ2-3	few	.	CASSDTPLWRAETDTQYF	TGTGCCAGCAGCGATACCCCCCTCTGGCGGGCCGAGACAGATACGCAGTATTTT
TRBV6-5	TRBJ1-2	once	.	CASSYAGQQTNYGYTF	TGTGCCAGCAGTTACGCAGGACAGCAGACTAACTATGGCTACACCTTC
TRBV5-1	TRBJ2-1	few	.	CASSPGRLYNEQFF	TGCGCCAGCAGCCCGGGGAGGCTGTACAATGAGCAGTTCTTC
TRBV24-1	TRBJ2-3	.	TRBD2	CATSTQGLAGDTQYF	TGTGCCACCTCCACCCAGGGCCTAGCGGGAGATACGCAGTATTTT
TRBV29-1	TRBJ2-4	few	.	CSAGQGGDIQYF	TGCAGCGCCGGACAAGGAGGAGACATTCAGTACTTC
TRBV27	TRBJ2-3	.	TRBD2	CASTGGADTQYF	TGTGCCAGCACGGGAGGGGCAGATACGCAGTATTTT
TRBV19	TRBJ1-1	.	.	CASSKWGGEAFF	TGTGCCAGTAGTAAGTGGGGTGGTGAAGCTTTCTTT
TRBV7-9	TRBJ2-5	few	.	CASNRRTEETQYF	TGTGCCAGCAATAGGAGGACGGAAGAGACCCAGTACTTC
TRBV2	TRBJ2-1	few	.	CASSEWSSDNEQFF	TGTGCCAGCAGTGAATGGTCAAGCGACAATGAGCAGTTCTTC
TRBV10-3	TRBJ2-5	once	TRBD1	CAISWGQYQETQYF	TGTGCCATCAGTTGGGGACAGTACCAAGAGACCCAGTACTTC
TRBV4-1	TRBJ1-2	.	.	CASSQDGGNGYTF	TGCGCCAGCAGCCAAGATGGGGGGAATGGCTACACCTTC
TRBV25-1	TRBJ1-1	.	.	CASSEEVGGRITEAFF	TGTGCCAGCAGTGAAGAGGTCGGGGGGCGAATTACTGAAGCTTTCTTT
TRBV5-1	TRBJ1-6	few	TRBD1	CASSPGTGGIYNSPLHF	TGCGCCAGCAGCCCCGGGACAGGGGGAATCTATAATTCACCCCTCCACTTT
TRBV29-1	TRBJ1-1	few	.	CSVEEGNTEAFF	TGCAGCGTTGAGGAGGGGAACACTGAAGCTTTCTTT
TRBV5-6	TRBJ2-1	few	.	CASSSTPLTVRIDNEQFF	TGTGCCAGCAGCTCTACCCCTTTGACCGTACGAATCGACAATGAGCAGTTCTTC
TRBV2	TRBJ1-2	few	.	CASSPTEQAGYTF	TGTGCCAGCAGCCCGACAGAACAGGCTGGCTACACCTTC